The clone carrying this T cell receptor beta chain appeared a single time. Its antigen is undetermined. This specimen comes from a study of T cell responses to AZD1222 COVID-19 vaccine. Study-wide results and caveats: Regions 160-218 and 743-854 dominated among vaccine-associated CD4 TCRs spanning spike.

TCRdb keeps only in-frame clones here, not all; method: immunoSEQ multiplex PCR. Among about 90,000 clones listed, about 91% were seen once. Deletions cut 5 bases from V and 3 bases from J, with 4 bases between. The CDR3 is 12 residues long. Germline V CDR1 and CDR2: MNHEY, SMNVEV (reference sequence). Sequencing used peripheral blood, obtained 28 days after the second AZD1222 dose. The chain uses TRBV27 and TRBJ2-2; no clear D gene. This clonotype was obtained from an adult who received the AZD1222 COVID-19 vaccine. The CDR3 spells CASSPYTGELFF. CDR3 in DNA: TGTGCCAGCAGTCCATACACCGGGGAGCTGTTTTTT.